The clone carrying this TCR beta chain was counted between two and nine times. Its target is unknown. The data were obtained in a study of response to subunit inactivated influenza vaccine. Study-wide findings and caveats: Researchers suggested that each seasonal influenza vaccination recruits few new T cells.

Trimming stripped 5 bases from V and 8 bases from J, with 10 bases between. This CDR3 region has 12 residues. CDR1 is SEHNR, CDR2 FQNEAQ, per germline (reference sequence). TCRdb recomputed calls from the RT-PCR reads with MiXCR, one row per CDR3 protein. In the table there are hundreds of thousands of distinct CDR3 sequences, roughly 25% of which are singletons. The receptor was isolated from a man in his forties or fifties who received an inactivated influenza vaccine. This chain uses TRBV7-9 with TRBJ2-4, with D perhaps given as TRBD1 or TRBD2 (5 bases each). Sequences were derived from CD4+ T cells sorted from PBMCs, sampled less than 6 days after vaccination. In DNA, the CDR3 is TGTGCCAGCAGCCCCGGGACCCACATTCAGTACTTC. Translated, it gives CASSPGTHIQYF.